Here is one T cell receptor (beta chain) with its context. The germline CDR1 and CDR2 sequences are SGHVS and FNYEAQ. There are 15 residues in the CDR3. TCRdb ran MiXCR on the PCR reads and lists one entry per CDR3 protein. The repertoire holds about 4,000 distinct CDR3 sequences, with roughly 19% as singletons. This specimen belongs to a study of tumor-infiltrating lymphocytes in oesophageal squamous cell carcinoma. The sample taken for sequencing was normal esophageal tissue next to the tumor. This rearrangement joins TRBV7-6 to TRBJ2-5, with D perhaps matching TRBD1 or TRBD2 (6 bases each). The DNA end lines up better with TRBJ2-1; the J call may be wrong. The receptor's source is a male donor with esophageal squamous cell carcinoma. CDR3 loop: CASSLGGAGVGEQFF. DNA for the CDR3: TGTGCCAGCAGCTTAGGGGGGGCCGGGGTTGGCGAGCAGTTCTTC.